Below are 31 T cell receptor beta chains sequenced from a single sample in a study of control samples from healthy donors and cancer patients. Method: immunoSEQ multiplex PCR; TCRdb's copy keeps in-frame clones and lacks some. The repertoire includes about 130,000 clones, 70% to 90% of them detected once, and 3.2% sits in the top ten. The sequenced material came from blood. Receptor source: a man over 45 in good health.

This clone was observed once. The chain carries TRBV3-1 (or the pseudogene TRBV3-2) and TRBJ2-5, with D unclear. The CDR3 consists of 13 residues. Germline values: CDR1 LGHDT, CDR2 YNNKEL (reference sequence). The V end lost 2 bases, the J end lost 5 bases, and 9 bases lay between the germline ends. CDR3 residues: CASSQNVGETQYF. The CDR3 region has the DNA TGTGCCAGCAGCCAAAACGTGGGGGAGACCCAGTACTTC.

The chain uses TRBV2 and TRBJ2-1; D call uncertain. The V end lost 5 bases, the J end lost 3 bases, and 14 bases lay between the germline ends. The CDR3 length is 15 residues. Germline V gene data show CDR1 as SNHLY and CDR2 as FYNNEI. The CDR3 bases are TGTGCCAGCAGTTCGAGTGGGCTTGGCTACAATGAGCAGTTCTTC. As protein: CASSSSGLGYNEQFF.

This chain connects TRBV27 to TRBJ2-3; 9 bases agree with TRBD2. After removal of 5 bases from V and 3 bases from J, the junction contained 6 bases not matched to a gene. Germline assignment: CDR1 MNHEY and CDR2 SMNVEV (reference sequence). The CDR3 sequence is 15 residues long. CDR3 nucleotide sequence: TGTGCCAGCAGTCGGCTAGCGGGGAAAACAGATACGCAGTATTTT. This gives the protein CASSRLAGKTDTQYF.

This clone was picked up one time. The rearrangement uses TRBV5-1 and TRBJ1-4; 8 nucleotides line up with TRBD1. The CDR3 spans 15 residues. The V segment lost 3 bases and the J segment 8 bases; nucleotides outside the gene matches: 9. CDR1 is SGHRS and CDR2 is YFSETQ in the germline V gene. CDR3 coding DNA: TGCGCCAGCAGCTCCTACAGGGGGTCGGAGGAAAAACTGTTTTTT. Its protein is CASSSYRGSEEKLFF. Using reference TRBV5-1 and TRBJ1-4 for the parts outside the CDR3, the full variable domain is KAGVTQTPRYLIKTRGQQVTLSCSPISGHRSVSWYQQTPGQGLQFLFEYFSETQRNKGNFPGRFSGRQFSNSRSEMNVSTLELGDSALYLCASSSYRGSEEKLFFGSGTQLSVL.

This chain uses TRBV7-3 with TRBJ2-3; 10 bases are a match to TRBD1. The CDR3 sequence is 17 residues long. Germline CDR1 is SGHTA and CDR2 is FQGTGA. J gave up 1 base and V 5 bases, and 9 bases lay outside the gene matches. For the CDR3, the DNA is TGTGCCAGCAGCGTACACGGGACAGGGGAAGGCACAGATACGCAGTATTTT. The encoded protein is CASSVHGTGEGTDTQYF.

This chain uses TRBV2 with TRBJ2-1; 11 nucleotides match TRBD1. The germline CDR1 and CDR2 sequences are SNHLY and FYNNEI. V was pared by 5 bases and J by 10 bases, with 10 bases of the junction left unmatched. This CDR3 has 15 residues. CDR3 bases: TGTGCCAGCAGTACCGGGACAGGGGGACTCCAAGAGCAGTTCTTC. Its protein product is CASSTGTGGLQEQFF.

The J gene is TRBJ2-3, the V gene TRBV4-1, with D tentatively TRBD1 (5 bases). V lost 6 bases and J lost 2, with 15 bases in between. CDR3 length equals 15 residues. The germline V gene encodes CDR1 MGHRA and CDR2 YSYEKL. This chain's CDR3 is CASRNRIRATDTQYF. DNA of the CDR3: TGCGCCAGCAGAAACAGGATTAGGGCCACAGATACGCAGTATTTT.

The rearrangement uses TRBV6-5 and TRBJ2-2; D might be TRBD1 (6 bases). Between the trimmed V and J ends, which lost 7 bases and 6 bases, there was a span of 15 bases. CDR3 size: 14 residues. CDR1 and CDR2 from the germline V gene are MNHEY and SVGAGI. The CDR3 reads CASKPYRAAGELFF. CDR3 DNA sequence: TGTGCCAGCAAACCATACAGGGCCGCCGGGGAGCTGTTTTTT.

The V and J genes are TRBV6-6 and TRBJ1-1; TRBD1 is a possible D gene (5 bases). The germline V gene encodes CDR1 MNHNY and CDR2 SVGAGI (reference sequence). V lost 2 bases, J lost 5 bases, and 12 bases lay in between. The CDR3 length is 14 residues. CDR3: CASSYAGLETEAFF. CDR3 DNA sequence: TGTGCCAGCAGTTACGCAGGGTTGGAGACTGAAGCTTTCTTT.

The gene calls are TRBV24-1 and TRBJ2-5; 9 nucleotides align to TRBD1. This CDR3 is 16 amino acids long. V trimming: 6 bases; J trimming: 5 bases; junction bases outside the gene matches: 12. Per the germline V gene, CDR1 is KGHDR and CDR2 is SFDVKD. The CDR3 DNA sequence: TGTGCCACCAGTAAGCTATCGACAGGGGGGGCGGAGACCCAGTACTTC. Encoded protein: CATSKLSTGGAETQYF.

The rearrangement uses TRBV18 and TRBJ2-4; 11 bases fit TRBD2. CDR1 is KGHSH and CDR2 is LQKENI in the germline V gene. V lost 1 base, J lost 2 bases, and 4 bases stayed unmatched. CDR3 length equals 17 residues. CDR3 region: CASSPLPTSGTKNIQYF. The CDR3, as DNA: TGTGCCAGCTCACCACTCCCGACTAGCGGGACCAAAAACATTCAGTACTTC.

In its sample, this clone was seen a few times. The V and J genes are TRBV29-1 and TRBJ2-3; no reliable D call. Trimming removed 6 bases from V and 2 bases from J, with 9 bases in between. This CDR3 has 12 residues. Looked up from germline, CDR1 is SQVTM and CDR2 is ANQGSEA. The DNA of the CDR3 is TGCAGCGTAAAAACGTTCACAGATACGCAGTATTTT. This encodes CSVKTFTDTQYF.

This rearrangement joins TRBV10-3 to TRBJ1-2, with TRBD1 as a possible D gene (5 bases). The V end was cut by 2 bases, the J end by 4 bases, with 14 bases between. The CDR3 is 15 amino acids. In germline, CDR1 is ENHRY, CDR2 SYGVKD. Here the CDR3 reads CAISEELRELYGYTF. In DNA, the CDR3 is TGTGCCATCAGTGAGGAACTCAGGGAACTCTATGGCTACACCTTC.

The chain is built from TRBV3-1 (or the pseudogene TRBV3-2) and TRBJ2-5, with no clear D. The germline gives CDR1 LGHDT, CDR2 YNNKEL (reference sequence). The CDR3 totals 14 residues. V was shortened by 1 base and J by 5 bases, with 11 bases between the two germline ends. The CDR3 loop reads CASSQAPLGETQYF. The DNA of the CDR3 is TGTGCCAGCAGCCAAGCCCCCTTGGGGGAGACCCAGTACTTC.

The V gene is TRBV7-9, the J gene TRBJ2-2, with a possible D match to TRBD2 (6 bases). The germline CDR1 and CDR2 sequences are SEHNR and FQNEAQ (reference sequence). V lost 1 base to trimming and J lost 8 bases, with 26 bases between them. The CDR3 has 19 residues. This chain's CDR3 is CASSLGPRDLPWKGGELFF. CDR3 nucleotide sequence: TGTGCCAGCAGCTTAGGCCCTCGGGACTTACCCTGGAAAGGGGGGGAGCTGTTTTTT.

The sample holds one count of this clone. The rearrangement uses TRBV15 and TRBJ1-3, with unresolved D. Per germline, CDR1 LNHNV and CDR2 YYDKDF (reference sequence). V lost 1 base and J lost 0, with 19 bases in between. The CDR3 is made up of 19 amino acids. This CDR3 reads CATSRGQRTSGNSGNTIYF. For the CDR3, the DNA is TGTGCCACCAGCAGAGGCCAGCGGACTAGCGGGAACTCTGGAAACACCATATATTTT.

This clone was recorded a few times. The rearrangement links TRBV9 to TRBJ1-5, with a possible D match to TRBD1 (6 bases). With 4 bases removed from V and 5 bases from J, the gap between germline ends came to 16 bases. Germline V gives CDR1 SGDLS, CDR2 YYNGEE. CDR3 length: 15 residues. The CDR3 DNA reads as TGTGCCAGCAGCCCCGAGGGGGTTCGGGATCAGCCCCAGCATTTT. Protein: CASSPEGVRDQPQHF.

This rearrangement joins TRBV24-1 to TRBJ2-1; D unclear. The CDR3 sequence is 15 residues long. The germline gives CDR1 KGHDR, CDR2 SFDVKD. V lost 5 bases and J 5 bases, leaving 15 bases between the germline ends. CDR3 DNA: TGTGCCACCAGTGGTTCCTCCCTGGGGAACAATGAGCAGTTCTTC. This encodes CATSGSSLGNNEQFF.

This chain links TRBV10-3 with TRBJ2-2, with D perhaps TRBD1 (6 bases). Germline assignment: CDR1 ENHRY and CDR2 SYGVKD. The CDR3 is made up of 16 amino acids. Trimming cost V 6 bases and J 4 bases, with 18 bases left between them. The CDR3 DNA reads TGTGCCATCAGACCTCAGGGGCTTAAGAGCACCGGGGAGCTGTTTTTT. Protein: CAIRPQGLKSTGELFF.

The chain recombines TRBV6-1 with TRBJ1-1; D is unclear. V lost 2 bases, J lost 0 bases, and 10 bases lay in between. Germline V lookup: CDR1 MNHNS, CDR2 SASEGT. The CDR3 runs 15 residues. CDR3 loop: CASSERLGMNTEAFF. The CDR3 DNA reads TGTGCCAGCAGTGAACGTCTCGGAATGAACACTGAAGCTTTCTTT.

This clone showed up just a few times. Other DNA variants within this sample encode the same CDR3. The gene calls are TRBV2 and TRBJ2-1; D unresolved. V shed 4 bases and J shed 0 bases, with 7 bases lying between them. The length of the CDR3 is 14 residues. CDR1 is SNHLY and CDR2 is FYNNEI in the germline V gene. CDR3 in amino acids: CASSVDSSYNEQFF. Here the CDR3 DNA reads TGTGCCAGCAGTGTCGATAGCTCCTACAATGAGCAGTTCTTC. The full variable domain, completed using reference TRBV2 and TRBJ2-1, is EPEVTQTPSHQVTQMGQEVILRCVPISNHLYFYWYRQILGQKVEFLVSFYNNEISEKSEIFDDQFSVERPDGSNFTLKIRSTKLEDSAMYFCASSVDSSYNEQFFGPGTRLTVL.

The rearrangement links TRBV2 to TRBJ2-3; tentative D call: TRBD2 (5 bases). Germline V gives CDR1 SNHLY, CDR2 FYNNEI. V was clipped by 10 bases and J by 0 bases, with 14 bases between them. The CDR3 has 14 amino acids. CDR3 protein: CANTPSPSTDTQYF. CDR3 nucleotides: TGTGCCAACACGCCTAGCCCTAGCACAGATACGCAGTATTTT. Variable domain in full (rest from reference TRBV2 and TRBJ2-3): EPEVTQTPSHQVTQMGQEVILRCVPISNHLYFYWYRQILGQKVEFLVSFYNNEISEKSEIFDDQFSVERPDGSNFTLKIRSTKLEDSAMYFCANTPSPSTDTQYFGPGTRLTVL.

This chain links TRBV7-3 with TRBJ2-1; the D call may be TRBD1 or TRBD2 (5 bases each). The CDR3 contains 13 residues. Trimming stripped 5 bases from V and 6 bases from J, with 11 bases between. Looked up from germline, CDR1 is SGHTA and CDR2 is FQGTGA. The CDR3 protein is CASSRGRFNEQFF. In nucleotides, the CDR3 is TGTGCCAGCAGCCGGGGACGGTTCAATGAGCAGTTCTTC.

The chain employs TRBV27 and TRBJ2-2, with D possibly TRBD1 on 6 matching bases. Germline assignment: CDR1 MNHEY and CDR2 SMNVEV (reference sequence). Trimming took 0 bases from V and 3 from J, leaving 14 bases between them. This CDR3 comprises 17 residues. CDR3 nucleotides: TGTGCCAGCAGTTTATCGGTAGGGGACAAGTACACCGGGGAGCTGTTTTTT. This encodes CASSLSVGDKYTGELFF.

The chain employs TRBV6-5 and TRBJ1-1; D is possibly TRBD1 (5 bases). Trimming cost V 4 bases and J 1 base, with 7 bases left between them. CDR3 length: 13 amino acids. CDR1 and CDR2 (germline): MNHEY, SVGAGI. The CDR3 DNA is TGTGCCAGCAGTTTTACAGGGAACACTGAAGCTTTCTTT. Amino acids: CASSFTGNTEAFF.

This clone was counted once. The gene calls are TRBV3-1 (or the pseudogene TRBV3-2) and TRBJ1-3; D might be TRBD1 (5 bases). The CDR3 is 14 residues long. V gave up 2 bases and J gave up 4 bases, with 9 bases separating them. CDR1 and CDR2 (germline): LGHDT, YNNKEL (reference sequence). The CDR3 spells CASSQRNRGNTIYF. DNA for the CDR3: TGTGCCAGCAGCCAACGGAACAGGGGAAACACCATATATTTT.

The chain couples TRBV11-3 to TRBJ1-2; 7 bases agree with TRBD1. Losses at the gene ends were 5 bases for V and 3 bases for J; bases not matched to a gene: 12. CDR3 length: 16 residues. The germline V gene encodes CDR1 SGHNT and CDR2 YENEEA. CDR3 in DNA: TGTGCCAGCAGCGGTGGCAGGGGGTTAAGGGACTATGGCTACACCTTC. Translated: CASSGGRGLRDYGYTF.

This clone has more than one count but fewer than ten. The J gene is TRBJ1-5, the V gene TRBV2, with D tentatively TRBD1 (5 bases). This CDR3 has 15 amino acids. V was clipped by 6 bases and J by 7 bases, with 19 bases between them. Looked up from germline, CDR1 is SNHLY and CDR2 is FYNNEI. The DNA of the CDR3 is TGTGCCAGCAGGGGAGTTGGGACGGCCGTGCAGCCCCAGCATTTT. Amino acids: CASRGVGTAVQPQHF.

This clone was counted only a few times. V is TRBV18 and J is TRBJ2-7, with TRBD1 matching 7 bases. The CDR3 is made up of 16 amino acids. Germline values: CDR1 KGHSH, CDR2 LQKENI. V gave up 6 bases and J gave up 3 bases; unmatched junction bases: 14. CDR3 DNA: TGTGCCAGCTCTCGAGGGATCCGGGACAGCGGCTACGAGCAGTACTTC. Its translation: CASSRGIRDSGYEQYF.

This chain joins TRBV29-1 and TRBJ1-4; D is undetermined. This CDR3 comprises 12 residues. The V gene's germline CDR1 is SQVTM and CDR2 ANQGSEA. V shed 7 bases and J shed 5 bases, with 11 bases lying between them. CDR3 region: CSASQENEKLFF. As DNA, the CDR3 is TGCAGCGCTAGCCAAGAAAATGAAAAACTGTTTTTT.

This chain links TRBV7-3 with TRBJ1-1; 9 bases are shared with TRBD1. V shed 3 bases, J shed 5 bases, and the junction held 7 bases outside the gene matches. The CDR3 sequence is 15 residues long. Germline V gene data show CDR1 as SGHTA and CDR2 as FQGTGA. In DNA, the CDR3 is TGTGCCAGCAGCTTCACAGGGGGCGCGGGTACTGAAGCTTTCTTT. This gives the protein CASSFTGGAGTEAFF. The variable domain in full, with the rest retrieved from reference TRBV7-3 and TRBJ1-1, is GAGVSQTPSNKVTEKGKYVELRCDPISGHTALYWYRQSLGQGPEFLIYFQGTGAADDSGLPNDRFFAVRPEGSVSTLKIQRTERGDSAVYLCASSFTGGAGTEAFFGQGTRLTVV.